This is a list of T cell receptor beta chains from one sample in a study of shared clonotypes between healthy human individuals. Assay: immunoSEQ multiplex PCR; the TCRdb copy retains only in-frame clones and omits some. Of some 2,000,000 clones in the sample, roughly 95% were seen once. Sequencing was performed on naive CD4+ T cells sorted from blood. These receptors were taken from a man aged 18 to 30 in good health. The CDR3 runs from the conserved cysteine through the conserved F or W. Each record gives: CDR3 protein, V gene, clone size. Clone size is shown for a subset of rows, as once, few, many or a class of expanded clone.

CDR3aa: CASRSTSTDTQYF
v_gene: TRBV6-6
abundance: NA

CDR3aa: CASSGGAITDTQYF
v_gene: TRBV6-1
abundance: NA

CDR3aa: CASSFDSLGPLKNIQYF
v_gene: TRBV7-9
abundance: once

CDR3aa: CASKGQGRERAEAFF
v_gene: TRBV28
abundance: NA

CDR3aa: CASSPRGSGGPDTQYF
v_gene: TRBV5-1
abundance: NA

CDR3aa: CAWSLRQQYNSPLHF
v_gene: TRBV30
abundance: NA

CDR3aa: CASNRDRGYGEQFF
v_gene: TRBV6-1
abundance: NA

CDR3aa: CASSHLGGGLDGNGYTF
v_gene: TRBV23-1
abundance: NA

CDR3aa: CASSLDYSNQPQHF
v_gene: TRBV5-4
abundance: NA

CDR3aa: CASSELETQYF
v_gene: TRBV6-1
abundance: NA

CDR3aa: CASSPSGGETQYF
v_gene: TRBV7-3
abundance: once

CDR3aa: CAISEGASTDTQYF
v_gene: TRBV10-3
abundance: once

CDR3aa: CASSYLEGNTEAFF
v_gene: TRBV6-5
abundance: NA

CDR3aa: CASSQVSGSFETQYF
v_gene: TRBV18
abundance: NA

CDR3aa: CASRDDRVGNTIYF
v_gene: TRBV28
abundance: once

CDR3aa: CASSPEGDREQYF
v_gene: TRBV5-1
abundance: once

CDR3aa: CASSLRSTGDKFQETQYF
v_gene: TRBV5-1
abundance: NA

CDR3aa: CATWSGQVTYEQYF
v_gene: TRBV6-1
abundance: NA

CDR3aa: CASTTRQWNSTDTQYF
v_gene: TRBV28
abundance: NA

CDR3aa: CASSYSWQGGTEAFF
v_gene: TRBV6-5
abundance: NA

CDR3aa: CASSRGYDYEQYF
v_gene: TRBV18
abundance: NA

CDR3aa: CASTQGGRESYGYTF
v_gene: TRBV9
abundance: NA

CDR3aa: CASSSGLAGYNEQFF
v_gene: TRBV5-1
abundance: NA

CDR3aa: CASSLGQFYTGELFF
v_gene: TRBV5-1
abundance: once

CDR3aa: CASSLIAGARTDTQYF
v_gene: TRBV11-2
abundance: NA

CDR3aa: CAISESTPWRETLNEQYF
v_gene: TRBV10-3
abundance: NA

CDR3aa: CASSLGDRSYNEQFF
v_gene: TRBV4-1
abundance: NA

CDR3aa: CATSRGSRGSQNEQYF
v_gene: TRBV15
abundance: NA

CDR3aa: CASSLAQGGLEAFF
v_gene: TRBV5-1
abundance: NA

CDR3aa: CALQQGQGTDTQYF
v_gene: TRBV30
abundance: NA

CDR3aa: CASIPDQGIQPQHF
v_gene: TRBV6-6
abundance: once

CDR3aa: CASLSSGQLQETQYF
v_gene: TRBV25-1
abundance: once

CDR3aa: CASSYSSPYYGYTF
v_gene: TRBV6-5
abundance: NA

CDR3aa: CASSINVAGGAEAFF
v_gene: TRBV5-1
abundance: NA

CDR3aa: CASSPDGETQYF
v_gene: TRBV18
abundance: NA

CDR3aa: CAWINRQVPYNEQFF
v_gene: TRBV30
abundance: NA

CDR3aa: CASAAGTREGYTF
v_gene: TRBV27
abundance: NA

CDR3aa: CASSCRKCRAQETQYF
v_gene: TRBV6-4
abundance: once

CDR3aa: CASSPIGGTEAFF
v_gene: TRBV7-9
abundance: once

CDR3aa: CASQGGLQANEQFF
v_gene: TRBV2
abundance: NA

CDR3aa: CASSFSRGLGGYTF
v_gene: TRBV27
abundance: NA

CDR3aa: CAISESAGTSTDTQYF
v_gene: TRBV10-3
abundance: NA

CDR3aa: CASSPEGSTDTQYF
v_gene: TRBV5-1
abundance: NA

CDR3aa: CASSDSFLGASRQPQHF
v_gene: TRBV7-2
abundance: NA

CDR3aa: CASSPINTGELFF
v_gene: TRBV7-2
abundance: NA